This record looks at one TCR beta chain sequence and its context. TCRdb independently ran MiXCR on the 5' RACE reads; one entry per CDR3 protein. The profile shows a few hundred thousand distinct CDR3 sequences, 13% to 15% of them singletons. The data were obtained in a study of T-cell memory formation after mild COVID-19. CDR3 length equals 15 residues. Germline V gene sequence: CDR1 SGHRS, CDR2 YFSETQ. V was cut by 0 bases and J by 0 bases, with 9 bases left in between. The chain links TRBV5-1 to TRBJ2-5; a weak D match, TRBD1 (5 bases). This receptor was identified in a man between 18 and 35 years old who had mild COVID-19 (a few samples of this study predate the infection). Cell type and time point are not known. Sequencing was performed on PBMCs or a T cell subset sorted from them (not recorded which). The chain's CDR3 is CASSLGQGNQETQYF. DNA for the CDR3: TGCGCCAGCAGCTTGGGCCAGGGTAACCAAGAGACCCAGTACTTC.